This TCR beta chain was captured in a study of shared clonotypes between healthy human individuals. V lost 3 bases and J lost 0; bases outside the gene matches: 5. CDR1 KGHSH and CDR2 LQKENI come from the germline V gene. CDR3 length equals 16 residues. This table comes from immunoSEQ multiplex PCR, and its TCRdb copy is limited to in-frame clones, with some not included. Of about 2 million clones listed, around 95% are singletons. This clone was seen a single time. Specimen: naive CD4+ T cells sorted from blood. Subset defined: CD45RA+ positively selected. This receptor was identified in a man aged 18 to 35 in good health. The chain links TRBV18 to TRBJ2-3; the match to TRBD2 covers 8 bases. CDR3 DNA: TGTGCCAGCTCACCCTTCGCGGGGGGTAGCACAGATACGCAGTATTTT. Translated, it gives CASSPFAGGSTDTQYF.